This TCR beta chain was sequenced for a study of monozygotic twins with inflammatory bowel disease. No DNA is given; TCRdb re-called the 5' RACE reads and lists each CDR3 protein once. The specimen's table records 190,000 or so distinct CDR3 sequences. Germline-derived CDR1 and CDR2 are MNHNS and SASEGT. CDR3 length equals 14 residues. The gene calls are TRBV6-1 and TRBJ2-7. The sequenced sample consisted of blood. The receptor's source is a human donor with ulcerative colitis or Crohn's disease, or a healthy co-twin of an affected twin (not recorded which). CDR3 amino acids: CASSRRHLGDEQYF.